The 9 T cell receptor beta chains given below trace back to one sample, sequenced in a study of T cell responses to AZD1222 COVID-19 vaccine. Produced via immunoSEQ multiplex PCR; TCRdb's table is partial and in-frame only. Of 150,000 to 200,000 clones in the sample, approximately 90% were seen once. The source was peripheral blood, collected on day 0 of AZD1222 vaccination. The receptors were sampled from an adult in good health.

The chain is built from TRBV19 and TRBJ1-5; D gene uncertain. Between the trimmed V and J ends, which lost 0 bases and 4 bases, there was a span of 4 bases. Germline values: CDR1 LNHDA, CDR2 SQIVND (reference sequence). The CDR3 covers 13 residues. The CDR3 sequence is CASSIEQNQPQHF. CDR3 nucleotide sequence: TGTGCCAGTAGTATAGAACAGAATCAGCCCCAGCATTTT.

The chain joins TRBV19 to TRBJ1-6, with 9 bases identical to TRBD1. CDR1 is LNHDA and CDR2 is SQIVND in the germline V gene (reference sequence). V gave up 11 bases and J gave up 9 bases; unmatched junction bases: 11. The CDR3 sequence is 14 residues long. CDR3 loop: CASQSGTGSSPLHF. Written as DNA, the CDR3 is TGTGCCTCCCAATCCGGGACAGGGTCTTCACCCCTCCACTTT.

The chain is built from TRBV7-6 and TRBJ2-1; maybe TRBD2 (6 bases). Germline CDR1 SGHVS, CDR2 FNYEAQ. The CDR3 length is 15 residues. The ends were cut back, 3 bases at V and 0 bases at J, with 9 bases in the middle. CDR3 in DNA: TGTGCCAGCAGCTTTGGGGGGAGCTCCTACAATGAGCAGTTCTTC. This translates into CASSFGGSSYNEQFF. Complete variable domain (other parts from reference TRBV7-6 and TRBJ2-1): GAGVSQSPRYKVTKRGQDVALRCDPISGHVSLYWYRQALGQGPEFLTYFNYEAQQDKSGLPNDRFSAERPEGSISTLTIQRTEQRDSAMYRCASSFGGSSYNEQFFGPGTRLTVL.

This clone appeared once. The chain employs TRBV6-5 and TRBJ1-2, with 8 bases matching TRBD1. Unmatched junction bases numbered 7, after V lost 6 bases and J lost 7 bases. Germline V gene lookup returns CDR1 MNHEY and CDR2 SVGAGI. There are 13 residues in the CDR3. CDR3 sequence: CASRNTGGTGYTF. The CDR3 bases are TGTGCCAGCAGAAATACAGGGGGTACTGGCTACACCTTC.

The chain recombines TRBV7-9 with TRBJ2-7; tentative D call: TRBD1 (8 bases). V was shortened by 3 bases and J by 3 bases, with 18 bases between the two germline ends. Germline V CDR1 and CDR2: SEHNR, FQNEAQ (reference sequence). The CDR3 has 16 amino acids. CDR3: CASSLGEGQVNYEQYF. CDR3 nucleotide sequence: TGTGCCAGCAGCTTGGGGGAGGGACAGGTGAACTACGAGCAGTACTTC.

As DNA, the CDR3 is TGTGCCAGTACCCTGGAAGGCAACACTGAAGCTTTCTTT. It is translated as CASTLEGNTEAFF. The chain links TRBV19 to TRBJ1-1; D is uncertain. Trimming cost V 7 bases and J 2 bases, with 11 bases left between them. The CDR3 totals 13 residues. The germline CDR1 and CDR2 sequences are LNHDA and SQIVND (reference sequence).

This clone was observed a handful of times. CDR3 protein: CASQPGGSGNTIYF. CDR3 sequence (DNA): TGTGCCAGCCAACCCGGTGGTTCTGGAAACACCATATATTTT. This chain joins TRBV6-5 and TRBJ1-3; D is ambiguous. Germline lookup yields CDR1 MNHEY and CDR2 SVGAGI. This CDR3 contains 14 residues. V lost 8 bases to trimming and J lost 1 base, with 12 bases between them.

The gene calls are TRBV7-3 and TRBJ1-6; possible D gene TRBD1, 5 bases. This CDR3 has 15 residues. V was trimmed by 2 bases and J by 7 bases, leaving 12 bases between them. Germline loops: CDR1 SGHTA, CDR2 FQGTGA. The CDR3 loop is CASSLLGVGNSPLHF. CDR3 bases: TGTGCCAGCAGCTTATTGGGGGTCGGGAATTCACCCCTCCACTTT.

V usage is TRBV18 and J usage is TRBJ2-6; possibly TRBD2 for D (6 bases). The CDR3 extends over 18 amino acids. V lost 0 bases and J 0 bases, leaving 12 bases between the germline ends. Looked up from germline, CDR1 is KGHSH and CDR2 is LQKENI. CDR3 DNA sequence: TGTGCCAGCTCACCACCCGGGGGTCCCCTCTCTGGGGCCAACGTCCTGACTTTC. This sequence encodes CASSPPGGPLSGANVLTF.